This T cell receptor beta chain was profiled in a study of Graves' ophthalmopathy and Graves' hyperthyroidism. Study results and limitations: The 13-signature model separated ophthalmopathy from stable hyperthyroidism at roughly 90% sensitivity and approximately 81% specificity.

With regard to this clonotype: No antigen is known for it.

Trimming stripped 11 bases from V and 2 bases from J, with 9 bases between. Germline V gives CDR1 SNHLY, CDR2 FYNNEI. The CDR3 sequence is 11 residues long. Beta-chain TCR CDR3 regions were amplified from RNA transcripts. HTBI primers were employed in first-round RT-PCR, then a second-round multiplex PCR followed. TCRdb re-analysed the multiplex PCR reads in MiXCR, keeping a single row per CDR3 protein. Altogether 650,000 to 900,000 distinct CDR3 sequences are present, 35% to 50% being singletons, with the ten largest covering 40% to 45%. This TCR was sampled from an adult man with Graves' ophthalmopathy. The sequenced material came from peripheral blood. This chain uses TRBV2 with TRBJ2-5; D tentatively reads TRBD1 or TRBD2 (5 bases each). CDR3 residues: CARDRQETQYF. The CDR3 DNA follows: TGTGCCCGGGACCGTCAAGAGACCCAGTACTTC.